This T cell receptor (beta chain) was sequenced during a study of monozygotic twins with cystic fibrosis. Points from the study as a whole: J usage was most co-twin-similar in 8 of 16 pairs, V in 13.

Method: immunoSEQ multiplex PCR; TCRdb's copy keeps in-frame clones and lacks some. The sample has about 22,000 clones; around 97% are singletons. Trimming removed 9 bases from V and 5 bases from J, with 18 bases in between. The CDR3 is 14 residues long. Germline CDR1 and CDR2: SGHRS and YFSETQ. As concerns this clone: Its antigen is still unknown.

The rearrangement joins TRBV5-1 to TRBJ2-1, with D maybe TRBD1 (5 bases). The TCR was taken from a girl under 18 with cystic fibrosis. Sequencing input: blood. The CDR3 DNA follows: TGCGCCACCAGACAAGGTCAGGGAAACAATGAGCAGTTCTTC. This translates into CATRQGQGNNEQFF.